The entry below describes one TCR beta chain. The split of CD4+ cells yielded CD45RA+ naive and CD45RA-negative memory subsets. Every subset had its genomic DNA shared out evenly among several immunoSEQ plates. Some clones are missing from TCRdb's copy, which holds only in-frame ones; the method was immunoSEQ multiplex PCR. The data hold some 550,000 clones, with less than 98% observed a single time. This CDR3 is built from 18 residues. The V gene's germline CDR1 is SGHDT and CDR2 YYEEEE. Trimming at V came to 4 bases and at J to 1 base, leaving 14 bases not matched to a gene. These data are taken from a study of shared clonotypes between healthy human individuals. Study context: Researchers assigned three CD4 naive, three CD4 memory, two CD8 naive and one CD8 memory plate to each donor.

The chain recombines TRBV5-6 with TRBJ1-3; 7 nucleotides line up with TRBD1. Input material: naive CD4+ T cells sorted from blood. Regarding subset: CD45RA+ positively selected. This clonotype originated in a woman aged 25 to 45 in good health. CDR3 residues: CASSHLPPRQGSGNTIYF. The CDR3 coding sequence is TGTGCCAGCAGCCATCTCCCCCCAAGACAGGGATCTGGAAACACCATATATTTT.